This passage covers 8 T cell receptor beta chains from one sample sequenced in a study of CD8 T cells in ankylosing spondylitis. The study's findings and limits: A TCR beta motif made of fewer than ten highly homologous variants seemed typical of ankylosing spondylitis blood.

Their antigen targets remain unknown. TCRdb fed the 5' RACE reads into MiXCR, producing one record per CDR3 protein. The data show over 450,000 distinct CDR3 sequences, roughly an eighth seen once. The specimen was blood, either unsorted or a sorted T cell fraction (not recorded which). Every receptor here comes from a male donor with ankylosing spondylitis.

CDR3 DNA: TGCAGTGCTCTCCCCGGGACAGGCTACGAGCAGTACTTC. Translating it yields CSALPGTGYEQYF. The gene calls are TRBV20-1 and TRBJ2-7, with 8 bases identical to TRBD1. J lost 3 bases, V lost 5 bases, and 6 bases had no gene match. This CDR3 region has 13 residues. Germline V gene lookup returns CDR1 DFQATT and CDR2 SNEGSKA (reference sequence).

The chain links TRBV9 to TRBJ2-2, with 7 bases that match TRBD1. This CDR3 contains 16 residues. The trim removed 0 bases at V and 7 bases at J, leaving 9 bases unmatched. Germline V gives CDR1 SGDLS, CDR2 YYNGEE. The CDR3 reads CASSVVTGALGGELFF. CDR3 bases: TGTGCCAGCAGCGTAGTAACAGGGGCGCTAGGCGGGGAGCTGTTTTTT.

The chain joins TRBV7-9 to TRBJ2-3, with TRBD2 matching over 9 bases. The CDR3 runs 15 residues. Trimming took 4 bases from V and 3 from J; bases not matched to a gene: 5. Germline CDR1 and CDR2: SEHNR and FQNEAQ (reference sequence). CDR3 sequence reads: CASSSGGLATDTQYF. CDR3 bases: TGTGCCAGCAGCTCCGGGGGACTAGCAACAGATACGCAGTATTTT.

The V call is TRBV16, the J call TRBJ1-6; D is unclear. Germline-derived CDR1 and CDR2 are KGHSY and FQNENV. V was shortened by 0 bases and J by 10 bases, with 13 bases between the two germline ends. The CDR3 length is 15 residues. In nucleotides, the CDR3 is TGTGCCAGCAGCCAATCCACAGTCAGAGGGTCACCCCTCCACTTT. Translating it yields CASSQSTVRGSPLHF.

The rearrangement joins TRBV6-1 to TRBJ1-5; 10 nucleotides line up with TRBD1. Trimming removed 8 bases from V and 6 bases from J; junction bases left unmatched: 13. The CDR3 loop spans 16 amino acids. The germline V gene encodes CDR1 MNHNS and CDR2 SASEGT. The CDR3 loop is CASSPLRTGGGQPQHF. In DNA, the CDR3 is TGTGCCAGCTCACCTCTACGGACAGGGGGAGGTCAGCCCCAGCATTTT.

The rearrangement joins TRBV24-1 to TRBJ2-3; 8 bases fit TRBD1. Germline-derived CDR1 and CDR2 are KGHDR and SFDVKD. The CDR3 loop spans 15 amino acids. V lost 2 bases, J lost 4 bases, and 4 bases stayed unmatched. The DNA of the CDR3 is TGTGCCACCAGTGATTCCAGGGGGCAGGCAGATACGCAGTATTTT. As protein: CATSDSRGQADTQYF.

This clonotype was detected only a few times. The CDR3 protein is CAISESPDELFF. The CDR3 nucleotides read TGTGCCATCAGTGAGAGCCCCGATGAGCTGTTTTTT. V and J are TRBV10-3 and TRBJ2-2, with D uncertain. This CDR3 region has 12 residues. V lost 2 bases, J lost 11 bases, and 9 bases lay in between. Germline V gives CDR1 ENHRY, CDR2 SYGVKD.

The rearrangement joins TRBV5-1 to TRBJ2-3; the match to TRBD2 covers 9 bases. Germline assignment: CDR1 SGHRS and CDR2 YFSETQ. V lost 0 bases and J lost 5; bases outside the gene matches: 16. This CDR3 is 19 amino acids long. The CDR3 bases are TGCGCCAGCAGCTTGGCCGGATTAGCGGGAGTGTCGGGGGGAGATACGCAGTATTTT. Its translation: CASSLAGLAGVSGGDTQYF.